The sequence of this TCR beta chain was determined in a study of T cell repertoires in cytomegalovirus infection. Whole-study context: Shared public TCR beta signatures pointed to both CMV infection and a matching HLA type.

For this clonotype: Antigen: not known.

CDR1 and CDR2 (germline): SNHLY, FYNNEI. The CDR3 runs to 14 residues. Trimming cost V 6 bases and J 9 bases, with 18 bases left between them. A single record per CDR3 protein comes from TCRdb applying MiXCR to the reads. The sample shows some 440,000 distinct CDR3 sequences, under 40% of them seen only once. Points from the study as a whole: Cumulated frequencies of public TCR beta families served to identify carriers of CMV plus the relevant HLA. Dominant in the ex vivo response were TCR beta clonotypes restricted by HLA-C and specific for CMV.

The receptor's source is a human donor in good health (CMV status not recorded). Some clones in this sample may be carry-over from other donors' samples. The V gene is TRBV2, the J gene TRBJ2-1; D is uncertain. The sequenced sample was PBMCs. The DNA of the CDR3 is TGTGCCAGCAGCCGGGCGGTTGGAGTTGGTGAGCAGTTCTTC. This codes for CASSRAVGVGEQFF.